The TCR beta chain described here comes from a study of shared clonotypes between healthy human individuals. As to this clone: This CDR3 is also generated by other DNA sequences in the sample.

Genomic DNA belonging to each subset was distributed in equal measure over several immunoSEQ plates. Here immunoSEQ multiplex PCR was the method, and the copy in TCRdb shows in-frame clones only, minus some. The table includes around 2.5 million clones, 93% detected once. There were only Caucasian adults among the donors, and all lived in Nashville, Tennessee. The sequence derives from a man in his late teens or twenties in good health. Some clones in this sample may be carry-over from other donors' samples. Specimen: naive CD4+ T cells from PBMCs. As to subset: CD45RA+ positively selected.

CDR3 coding DNA: TGTGCCAGCAGCTTAGTGAGAACCGGGGAGCTGTTTTTT. Protein: CASSLVRTGELFF. The V call is TRBV7-3, the J call TRBJ2-2; no reliable D call. The CDR3 contains 13 residues. V dropped 2 bases and J dropped 5 bases, with 6 bases sitting between them. Germline V CDR1 and CDR2: SGHTA, FQGTGA.